This T cell receptor beta chain was retrieved from a study of human CD8 memory T cell subsets. About this clonotype itself: The antigen remains undetermined.

Production of TCR beta libraries used UMI-labeled 5' RACE as the method. TCRdb derives one entry per CDR3 protein from the 5' RACE reads, leaving out DNA. The sample spans over 5,500 distinct CDR3 sequences; the ten largest clones claim 17%. Germline V CDR1 and CDR2: MDHEN, SYDVKM. The CDR3 totals 14 residues. Study findings and constraints: The stem-like memory and precursor exhausted T cell populations displayed similarly high diversity, which was not the case for effector memory cells.

Classification as TPEX applied to CCR7+ PD-1+ TIGIT+ early memory CD8+ T cells bearing exhausted-like traits. J is TRBJ2-7 and V is TRBV28; the TRBD1 assignment by TCRdb is unverifiable without DNA. The receptor was derived from a human donor in good health. Input material: CD8+ T cells from PBMCs. CDR3 amino acids: CASSSGQSSYEQYF.